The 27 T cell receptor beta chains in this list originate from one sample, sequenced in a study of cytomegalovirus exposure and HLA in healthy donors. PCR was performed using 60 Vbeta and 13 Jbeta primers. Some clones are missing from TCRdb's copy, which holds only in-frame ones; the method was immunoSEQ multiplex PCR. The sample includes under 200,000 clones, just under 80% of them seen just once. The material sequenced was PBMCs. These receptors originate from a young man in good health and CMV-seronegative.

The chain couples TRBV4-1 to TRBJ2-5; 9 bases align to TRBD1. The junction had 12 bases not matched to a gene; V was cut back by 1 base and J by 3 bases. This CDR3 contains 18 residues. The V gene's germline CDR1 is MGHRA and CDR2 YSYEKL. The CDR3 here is CASSQAELVGTGKETQYF. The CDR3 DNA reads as TGCGCCAGCAGCCAAGCGGAACTCGTTGGGACAGGGAAAGAGACCCAGTACTTC.

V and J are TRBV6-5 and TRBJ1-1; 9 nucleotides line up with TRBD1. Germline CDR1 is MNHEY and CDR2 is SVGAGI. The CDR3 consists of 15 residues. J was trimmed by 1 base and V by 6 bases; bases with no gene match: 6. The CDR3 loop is CASSGQGRGNTEAFF. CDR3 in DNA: TGTGCCAGCAGCGGACAGGGGCGAGGGAACACTGAAGCTTTCTTT.

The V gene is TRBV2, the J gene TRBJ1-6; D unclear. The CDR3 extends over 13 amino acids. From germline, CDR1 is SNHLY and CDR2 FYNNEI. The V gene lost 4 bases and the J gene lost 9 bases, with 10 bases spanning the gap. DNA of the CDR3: TGTGCCAGCAGTGCCGCGGGGAGTTCACCCCTCCACTTT. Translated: CASSAAGSSPLHF.

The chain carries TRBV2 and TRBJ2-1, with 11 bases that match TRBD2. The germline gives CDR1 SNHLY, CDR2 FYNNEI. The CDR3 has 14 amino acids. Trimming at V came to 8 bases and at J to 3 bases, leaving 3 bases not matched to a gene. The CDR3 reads CASLGTSGYNEQFF. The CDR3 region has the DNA TGTGCCAGCCTGGGGACTAGCGGCTACAATGAGCAGTTCTTC.

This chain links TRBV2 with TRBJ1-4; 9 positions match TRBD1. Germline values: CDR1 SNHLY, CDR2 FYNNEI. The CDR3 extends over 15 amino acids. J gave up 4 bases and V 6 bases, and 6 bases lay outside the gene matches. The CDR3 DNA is TGTGCCAGCAGGGTGTGGACAGGGGATAATGAAAAACTGTTTTTT. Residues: CASRVWTGDNEKLFF.

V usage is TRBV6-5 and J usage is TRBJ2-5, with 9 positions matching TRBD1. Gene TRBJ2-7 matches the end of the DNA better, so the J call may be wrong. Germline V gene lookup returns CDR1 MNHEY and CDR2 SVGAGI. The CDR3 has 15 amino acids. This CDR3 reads CASSYDRGGTYEQYF. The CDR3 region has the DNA TGTGCCAGCAGTTACGACAGGGGGGGGACCTACGAGCAGTACTTC.

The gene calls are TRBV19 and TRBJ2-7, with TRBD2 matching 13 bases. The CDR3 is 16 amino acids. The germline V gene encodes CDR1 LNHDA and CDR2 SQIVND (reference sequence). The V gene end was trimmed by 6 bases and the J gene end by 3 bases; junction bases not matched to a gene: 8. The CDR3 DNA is TGTGCCAGTAGACGAGACGGGACTAGCGGGAACTACGAGCAGTACTTC. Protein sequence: CASRRDGTSGNYEQYF. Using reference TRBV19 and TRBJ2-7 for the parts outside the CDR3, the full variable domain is DGGITQSPKYLFRKEGQNVTLSCEQNLNHDAMYWYRQDPGQGLRLIYYSQIVNDFQKGDIAEGYSVSREKKESFPLTVTSAQKNPTAFYLCASRRDGTSGNYEQYFGPGTRLTVT.

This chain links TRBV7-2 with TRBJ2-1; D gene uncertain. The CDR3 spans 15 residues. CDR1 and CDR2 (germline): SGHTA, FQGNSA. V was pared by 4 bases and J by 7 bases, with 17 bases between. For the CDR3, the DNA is TGTGCCAGCAGCTCCCGACCCGCGGCCAAAAATGAGCAGTTCTTC. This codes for CASSSRPAAKNEQFF.

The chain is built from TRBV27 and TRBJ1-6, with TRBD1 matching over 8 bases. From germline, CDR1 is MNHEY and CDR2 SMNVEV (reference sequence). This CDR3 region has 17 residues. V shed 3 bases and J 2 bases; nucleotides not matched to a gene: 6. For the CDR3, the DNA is TGTGCCAGCAGTTTTACTGCCAGGGGGCCCTATAATTCACCCCTCCACTTT. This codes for CASSFTARGPYNSPLHF.

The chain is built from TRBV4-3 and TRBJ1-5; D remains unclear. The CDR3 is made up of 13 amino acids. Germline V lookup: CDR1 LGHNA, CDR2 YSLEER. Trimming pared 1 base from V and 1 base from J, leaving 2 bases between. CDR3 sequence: CASSQVSNQPQHF. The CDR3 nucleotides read TGCGCCAGCAGCCAAGTAAGCAATCAGCCCCAGCATTTT.

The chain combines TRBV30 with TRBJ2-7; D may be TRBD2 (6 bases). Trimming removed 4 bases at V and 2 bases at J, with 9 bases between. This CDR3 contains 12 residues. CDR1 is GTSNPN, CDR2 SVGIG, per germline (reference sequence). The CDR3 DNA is TGTGCCTGGAACGCGGGGCCCTACGAGCAGTACTTC. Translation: CAWNAGPYEQYF.

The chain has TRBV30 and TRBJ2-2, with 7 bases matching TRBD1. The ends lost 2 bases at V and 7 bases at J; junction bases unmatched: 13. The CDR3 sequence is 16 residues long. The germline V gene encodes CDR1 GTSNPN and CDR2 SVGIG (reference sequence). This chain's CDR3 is CAWSRGQGGIRGELFF. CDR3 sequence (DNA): TGTGCCTGGAGTAGGGGGCAGGGTGGTATCCGCGGGGAGCTGTTTTTT. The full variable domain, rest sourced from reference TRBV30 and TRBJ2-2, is SQTIHQWPATLVQPVGSPLSLECTVEGTSNPNLYWYRQAAGRGLQLLFYSVGIGQISSEVPQNLSASRPQDRQFILSSKKLLLSDSGFYLCAWSRGQGGIRGELFFGEGSRLTVL.

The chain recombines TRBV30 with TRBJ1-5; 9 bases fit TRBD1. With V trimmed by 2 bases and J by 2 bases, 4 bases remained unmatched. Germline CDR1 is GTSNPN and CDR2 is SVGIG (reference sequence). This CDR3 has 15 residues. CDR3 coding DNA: TGTGCCTGGAGTCCGGGACAGGGAGGCAATCAGCCCCAGCATTTT. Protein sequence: CAWSPGQGGNQPQHF.

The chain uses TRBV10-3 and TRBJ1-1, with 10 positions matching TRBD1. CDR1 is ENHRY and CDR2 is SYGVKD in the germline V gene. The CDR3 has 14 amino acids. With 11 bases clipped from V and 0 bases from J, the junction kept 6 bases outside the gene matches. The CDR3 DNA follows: TGTGCCGCCACTGGGACAGGGGTGAACACTGAAGCTTTCTTT. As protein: CAATGTGVNTEAFF.

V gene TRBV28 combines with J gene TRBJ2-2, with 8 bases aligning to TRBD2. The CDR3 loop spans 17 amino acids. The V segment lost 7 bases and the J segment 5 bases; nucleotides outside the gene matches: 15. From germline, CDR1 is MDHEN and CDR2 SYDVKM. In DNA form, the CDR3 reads TGTGCCAGCACCTCCCCGGGCGGGGGGCAGGTAACCGGGGAGCTGTTTTTT. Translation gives CASTSPGGGQVTGELFF.

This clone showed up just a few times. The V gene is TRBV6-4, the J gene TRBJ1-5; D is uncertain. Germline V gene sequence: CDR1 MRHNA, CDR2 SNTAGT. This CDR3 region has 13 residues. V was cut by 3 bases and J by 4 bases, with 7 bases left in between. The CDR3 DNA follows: TGTGCCAGCAGTGAATCCAGGAATCAGCCCCAGCATTTT. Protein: CASSESRNQPQHF.

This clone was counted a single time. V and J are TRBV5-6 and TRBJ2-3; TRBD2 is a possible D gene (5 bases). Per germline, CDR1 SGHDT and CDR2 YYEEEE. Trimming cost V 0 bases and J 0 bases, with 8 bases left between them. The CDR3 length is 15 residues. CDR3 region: CASSLGSASTDTQYF. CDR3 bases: TGTGCCAGCAGCTTGGGTAGCGCGAGCACAGATACGCAGTATTTT.

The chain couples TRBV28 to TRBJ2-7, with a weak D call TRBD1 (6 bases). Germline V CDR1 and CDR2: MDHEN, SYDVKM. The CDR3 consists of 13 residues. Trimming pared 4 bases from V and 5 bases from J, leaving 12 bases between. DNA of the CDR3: TGTGCCAGCAGTTCGGGACAAATTAACGAGCAGTACTTC. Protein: CASSSGQINEQYF.

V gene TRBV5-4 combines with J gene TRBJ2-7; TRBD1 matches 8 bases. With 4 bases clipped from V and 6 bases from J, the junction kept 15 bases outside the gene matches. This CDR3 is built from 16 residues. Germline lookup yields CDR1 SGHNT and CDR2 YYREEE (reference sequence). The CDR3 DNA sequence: TGTGCCAGCAGCCGCCCAAGGACAGGGAAATTCGTCGAGCAGTACTTC. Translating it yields CASSRPRTGKFVEQYF.

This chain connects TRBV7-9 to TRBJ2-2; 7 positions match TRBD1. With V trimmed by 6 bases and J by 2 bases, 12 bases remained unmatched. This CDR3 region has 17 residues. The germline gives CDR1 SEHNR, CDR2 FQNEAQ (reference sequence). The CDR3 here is CASSYQKGQINTGELFF. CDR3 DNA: TGTGCCAGCAGTTACCAAAAGGGACAGATAAACACCGGGGAGCTGTTTTTT.

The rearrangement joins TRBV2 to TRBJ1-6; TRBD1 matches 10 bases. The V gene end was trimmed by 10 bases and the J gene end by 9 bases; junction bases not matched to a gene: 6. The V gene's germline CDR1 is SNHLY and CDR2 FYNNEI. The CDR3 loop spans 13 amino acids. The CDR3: CATTGQGGSPLHF. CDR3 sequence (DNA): TGTGCCACCACTGGACAGGGGGGTTCACCCCTCCACTTT.

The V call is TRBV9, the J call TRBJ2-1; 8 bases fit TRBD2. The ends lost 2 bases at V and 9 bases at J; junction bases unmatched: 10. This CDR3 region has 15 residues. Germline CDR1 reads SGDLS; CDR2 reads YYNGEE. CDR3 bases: TGTGCCAGCAGCGTTACACCGGGACTAGTCATTGAGCAGTTCTTC. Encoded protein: CASSVTPGLVIEQFF. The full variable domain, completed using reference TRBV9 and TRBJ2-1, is DSGVTQTPKHLITATGQRVTLRCSPRSGDLSVYWYQQSLDQGLQFLIQYYNGEERAKGNILERFSAQQFPDLHSELNLSSLELGDSALYFCASSVTPGLVIEQFFGPGTRLTVL.

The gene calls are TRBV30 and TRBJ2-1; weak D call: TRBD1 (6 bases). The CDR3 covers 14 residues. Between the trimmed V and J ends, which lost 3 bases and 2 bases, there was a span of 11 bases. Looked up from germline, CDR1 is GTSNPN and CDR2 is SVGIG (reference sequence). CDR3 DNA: TGTGCCTGGAGACAGGGTGACCCCTACAATGAGCAGTTCTTC. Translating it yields CAWRQGDPYNEQFF.

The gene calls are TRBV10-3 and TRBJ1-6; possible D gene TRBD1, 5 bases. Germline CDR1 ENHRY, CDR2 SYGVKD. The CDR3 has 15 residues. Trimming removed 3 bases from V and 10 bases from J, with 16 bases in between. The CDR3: CAISDTNRSRSPLHF. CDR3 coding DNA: TGTGCCATCAGTGATACCAACAGGAGTCGGTCACCCCTCCACTTT.

CDR3 sequence reads: CASKGVGFNQPQHF. DNA for the CDR3: TGTGCCAGCAAGGGGGTCGGGTTCAATCAGCCCCAGCATTTT. The gene calls are TRBV6-5 and TRBJ1-5; a possible D gene is TRBD1 (6 bases). The CDR3 length is 14 residues. Trimming cost V 7 bases and J 3 bases, with 13 bases left between them. Germline CDR1 and CDR2: MNHEY and SVGAGI.

The CDR3 nucleotides read TGTGCCAGCAGCTCCGCCGGGACAGACGAAAAACTGTTTTTT. Its translation: CASSSAGTDEKLFF. The chain links TRBV7-9 to TRBJ1-4, with 7 nucleotides matching TRBD1. J lost 8 bases, V lost 4 bases, and 7 bases had no gene match. This CDR3 is built from 14 residues. Germline V gives CDR1 SEHNR, CDR2 FQNEAQ (reference sequence).

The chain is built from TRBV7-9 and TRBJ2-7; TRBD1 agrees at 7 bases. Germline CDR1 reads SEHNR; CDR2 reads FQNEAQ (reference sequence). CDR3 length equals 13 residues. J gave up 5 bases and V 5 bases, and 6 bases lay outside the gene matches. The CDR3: CASSPPTGNEQYF. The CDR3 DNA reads TGTGCCAGCAGCCCGCCGACAGGGAACGAGCAGTACTTC.